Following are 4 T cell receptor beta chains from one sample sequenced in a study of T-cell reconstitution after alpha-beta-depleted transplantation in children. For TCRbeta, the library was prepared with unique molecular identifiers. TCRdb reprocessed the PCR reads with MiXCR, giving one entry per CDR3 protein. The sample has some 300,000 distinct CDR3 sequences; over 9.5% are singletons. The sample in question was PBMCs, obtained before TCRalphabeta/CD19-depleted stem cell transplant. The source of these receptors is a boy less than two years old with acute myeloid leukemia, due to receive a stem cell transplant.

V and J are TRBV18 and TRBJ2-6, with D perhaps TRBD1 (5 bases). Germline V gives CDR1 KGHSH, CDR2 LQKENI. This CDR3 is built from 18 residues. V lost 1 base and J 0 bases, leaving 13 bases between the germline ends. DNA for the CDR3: TGTGCCAGCTCACCACGAGGCACAGGCCCCTCTGGGGCCAACGTCCTGACTTTC. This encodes CASSPRGTGPSGANVLTF.

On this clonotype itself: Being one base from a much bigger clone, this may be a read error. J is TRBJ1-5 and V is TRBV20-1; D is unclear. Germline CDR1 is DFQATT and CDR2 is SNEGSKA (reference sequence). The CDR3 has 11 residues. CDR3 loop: CSTSGGQPQHF. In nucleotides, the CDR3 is TGCAGTACTAGCGGAGGTCAGCCCCAGCATTTT.

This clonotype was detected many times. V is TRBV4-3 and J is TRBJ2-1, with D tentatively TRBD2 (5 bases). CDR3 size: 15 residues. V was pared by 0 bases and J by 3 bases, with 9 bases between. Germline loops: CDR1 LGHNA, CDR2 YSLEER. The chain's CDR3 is CASSQEAGGYNEQFF. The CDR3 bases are TGCGCCAGCAGCCAAGAGGCGGGTGGCTACAATGAGCAGTTCTTC.

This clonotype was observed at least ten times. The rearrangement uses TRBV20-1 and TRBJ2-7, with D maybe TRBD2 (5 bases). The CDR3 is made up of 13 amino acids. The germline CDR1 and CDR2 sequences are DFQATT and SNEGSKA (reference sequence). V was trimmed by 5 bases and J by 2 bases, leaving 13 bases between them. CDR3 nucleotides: TGCAGTGCTTCGTCGGGGTGGACCTACGAGCAGTACTTC. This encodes CSASSGWTYEQYF.